This TCR beta chain was sequenced during a study of shared clonotypes between healthy human individuals. For the study at large: Samples came from two female and a few male donors aged 18 to 49.

Naive CD8 isolation took CD45RO-negative cells positively selected for CCR7 and excluded terminally differentiated effector memory CD45RA+ cells. The table came from immunoSEQ multiplex PCR; TCRdb's copy has only in-frame clones and leaves some out. The table lists under 850,000 clones, 80% to 95% of them singletons. The junction had 10 bases not matched to a gene; V was cut back by 8 bases and J by 10 bases. Germline V gene data show CDR1 as SEHNR and CDR2 as FQNEAQ (reference sequence). The CDR3 is 14 residues long. The gene calls are TRBV7-9 and TRBJ2-1; 11 bases are shared with TRBD2. The source of this sequence is a man younger than 45 in good health. Sequenced material: naive CD8+ T cells sorted from blood. The CDR3 bases are TGTGCCAGCGCTTCTAGCGGGAGGTTCCAGGAGCAGTTCTTC. The encoded protein is CASASSGRFQEQFF.